This entry concerns a single T cell receptor (beta chain). The specificity of this receptor is unknown. No clone much larger than this one lies a single base away; base qualities are absent. This sample is drawn from a study of PD-1 blockade in classical Hodgkin lymphoma (dated by TCRdb to about 2020). For context, the study as a whole: Nivolumab dosing was 3 mg/kg intravenously every 2 weeks, continuing until either disease progression or unacceptable toxicity. The study used TCR beta sequencing and CyTOF to define a peripheral blood immune signature of response to PD-1 blockade in classical Hodgkin lymphoma. Here is what the overall study found, with its caveats: Newly diagnosed patients were reported to have lower baseline TCR diversity than healthy donors, and relapsed/refractory patients were reported to have lower baseline TCR diversity still. By C4D1, a significant rise was seen in CD4+ TCR diversity but not in CD8+ TCR diversity (p=0.0027 vs p=0.16), and the rise was most apparent among complete responders (p=0.02). Diversity was lower in patients who began nivolumab less than 1 year after ASCT, so these patients were left out of later analyses to avoid confounding by immune reconstitution. Only a single clinical trial cohort was studied, and what caused the repertoire differences, possibly disease activity or prior therapy, remained undefined. Among trial patients, those achieving complete response had baseline diversity similar to that of newly diagnosed patients, while diversity was significantly lower in partial responders and progressors.

V is trimmed back by 1 base and J by 1 base, and the junction contains 8 bases that no gene match accounts for. Its CDR3 holds 17 amino acids, cysteine through phenylalanine. The only DNA kept is the CDR3, 51 bases in frame from the first base. Based on the germline V gene, the CDR1 and CDR2 sequences are SGHTA and FQGNSA. The Qiagen DNeasy kit was used to extract genomic DNA both from unsorted PBMCs and from the negatively selected CD4+ and CD8+ fractions. Using primers that anneal to V and J segments, immunoSEQ multiplex PCR amplified the TCR beta CDR3 regions. A synthetic immune receptor repertoire was used to minimize amplification bias, and any residual bias was removed computationally once sequencing was done. On the study's bioinformatics: Custom Python scripts were used to quantify repertoire diversity as the Shannon entropy index. The unsorted, CD4+ and CD8+ repertoires were each analyzed separately, with the exception of combined analyses, where CD4+ and CD8+ sequences were merged in silico. Clonal expansion was defined as at least a 2-fold frequency increase after treatment relative to C1D1, with a pseudocount of 0.5 for undetected baseline clones. Clones with 0 or 1 copy at C1D1 were defined as singleton clones, while clones with 2 or more copies were defined as non-singleton clones. Clones expanded in unsorted samples were assigned a CD4+, CD8+ or unknown annotation through matching of protein sequences in sorted samples from the same patient. Diversity changes from C1D1 to C4D1 were tested in paired samples using Wilcoxon tests. This immuneACCESS table, as held by TCRdb, lists in-frame sequences with V and J called but not all clones. Of the missing ones, under half trace to an unresolved V gene in checked studies; the others have no known cause. That table gives V, J and clone size, and the DNA gave D and trimming. The sample table lists approximately 27,000 clones, roughly 80% of them with a count of one. Less than 20% of the sample rests with the top ten.

The time point label, as the study defines it: cycle 4 day 1 (C4D1), after 5 to 7 weeks of nivolumab. All trial patients had relapsed after autologous stem cell transplantation, with cohorts A, B and C differing in prior brentuximab vedotin exposure. The trial cohort comprised approximately 55 patients with relapsed/refractory classical Hodgkin lymphoma whose best overall responses were complete response, partial response or progressive disease. In the multi-cohort phase II CheckMate 205 trial, trial patients received single-agent nivolumab. An independent review committee assessed best overall response by applying the 2007 International Working Group response criteria. PBMCs from the trial were collected at three points: immediately before nivolumab initiation (C1D1), and during therapy at cycle 2 day 1 and cycle 4 day 1. Peripheral blood was collected in 8 mL Vacutainer Cell Preparation Tubes, from which PBMCs were isolated by centrifugation and then cryopreserved.

The specimen comprised peripheral blood mononuclear cells (PBMCs), sampled before the fourth cycle of nivolumab. The V and J genes are TRBV7-2 and TRBJ2-7, with TRBD2 matching 9 junction bases. The clonotype was recovered from a human donor with classical Hodgkin lymphoma. CDR3 sequence: CASSLGGGGAISYEQYF. Here is the DNA: TGTGCCAGCAGCTTAGGTGGCGGGGGGGCAATTTCCTACGAGCAGTACTTC.